This TCR beta chain stems from a study of OX40 agonist ivuxolimab in advanced cancers. Study details: Hepatocellular carcinoma, melanoma, renal cell or head and neck cancer was diagnosed in the dose-escalation patients. A mean age of roughly 66 years, range about 20 to 85, was recorded, and around 85% were male. Study observations and caveats: Clonal expansion by week 6 occurred in CD4+ and CD8+ blood T cells (at 0.1 to 3.0 mg/kg).

In regard to this clone: Its antigen is not identified.

This table comes from immunoSEQ multiplex PCR, and its TCRdb copy is limited to in-frame clones, with some not included. The data hold around 79,000 clones, with roughly 90% observed a single time. This CDR3 is 14 amino acids long. Germline V lookup: CDR1 SGHVS, CDR2 FQNEAQ. Trimming left V 0 bases short and J 2 bases short, with 5 bases between. The clonotype comes from an adult with an advanced solid tumor such as melanoma, head and neck, liver or kidney cancer. Sequences were derived from CD4+ or CD8+ T cells sorted from blood, sampled in a trial of the OX40 agonist ivuxolimab. The chain is built from TRBV7-8 and TRBJ1-5; tentative D call: TRBD1 (5 bases). CDR3 bases: TGTGCCAGCAGCTTAGCGGGGGGCAATCAGCCCCAGCATTTT. It yields the protein CASSLAGGNQPQHF. Looking up the rest from reference TRBV7-8 and TRBJ1-5 gives the full variable domain: GAGVSQSPRYKVAKRGQDVALRCDPISGHVSLFWYQQALGQGPEFLTYFQNEAQLDKSGLPSDRFFAERPEGSVSTLKIQRTQQEDSAVYLCASSLAGGNQPQHFGDGTRLSIL.